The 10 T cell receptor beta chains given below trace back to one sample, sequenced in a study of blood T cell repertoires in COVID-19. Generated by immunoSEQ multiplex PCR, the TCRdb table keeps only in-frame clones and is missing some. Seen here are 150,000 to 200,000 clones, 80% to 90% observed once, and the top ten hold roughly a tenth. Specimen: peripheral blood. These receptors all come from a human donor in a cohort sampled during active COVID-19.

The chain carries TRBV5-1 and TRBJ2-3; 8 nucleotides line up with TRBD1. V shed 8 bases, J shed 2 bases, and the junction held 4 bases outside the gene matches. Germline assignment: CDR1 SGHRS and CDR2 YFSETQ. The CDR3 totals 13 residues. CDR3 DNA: TGCGCCAGTTCGGGACAGGCCACAGATACGCAGTATTTT. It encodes CASSGQATDTQYF.

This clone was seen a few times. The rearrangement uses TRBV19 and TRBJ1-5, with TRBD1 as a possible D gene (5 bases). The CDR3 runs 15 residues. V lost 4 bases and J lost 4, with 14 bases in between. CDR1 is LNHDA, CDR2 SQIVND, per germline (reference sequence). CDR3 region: CASSRRAGLNQPQHF. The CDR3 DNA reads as TGTGCCAGTAGTAGGAGGGCAGGGCTAAATCAGCCCCAGCATTTT.

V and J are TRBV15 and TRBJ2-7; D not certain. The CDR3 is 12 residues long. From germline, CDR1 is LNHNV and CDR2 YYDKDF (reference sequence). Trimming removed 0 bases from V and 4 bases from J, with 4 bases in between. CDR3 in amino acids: CATSRDRYEQYF. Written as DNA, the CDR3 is TGTGCCACCAGCAGAGATCGGTACGAGCAGTACTTC.

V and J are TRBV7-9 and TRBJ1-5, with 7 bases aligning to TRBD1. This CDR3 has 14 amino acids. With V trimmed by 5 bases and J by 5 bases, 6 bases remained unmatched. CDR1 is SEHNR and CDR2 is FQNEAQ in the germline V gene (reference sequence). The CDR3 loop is CASSPQGTDQPQHF. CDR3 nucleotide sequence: TGTGCCAGCAGCCCCCAAGGGACAGATCAGCCCCAGCATTTT. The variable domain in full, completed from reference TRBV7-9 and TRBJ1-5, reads DTGVSQNPRHKITKRGQNVTFRCDPISEHNRLYWYRQTLGQGPEFLTYFQNEAQLEKSRLLSDRFSAERPKGSFSTLEIQRTEQGDSAMYLCASSPQGTDQPQHFGDGTRLSIL.

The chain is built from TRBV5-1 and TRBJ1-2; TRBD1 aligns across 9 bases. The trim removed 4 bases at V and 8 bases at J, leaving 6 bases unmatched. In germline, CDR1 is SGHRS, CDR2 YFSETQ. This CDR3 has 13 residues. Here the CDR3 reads CASSLGQGMGYTF. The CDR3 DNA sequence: TGCGCCAGCAGCCTGGGACAGGGAATGGGCTACACCTTC.

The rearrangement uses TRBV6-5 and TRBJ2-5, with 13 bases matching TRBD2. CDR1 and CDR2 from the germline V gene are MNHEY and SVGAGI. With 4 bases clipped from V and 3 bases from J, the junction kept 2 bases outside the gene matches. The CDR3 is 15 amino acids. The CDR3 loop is CASSLGLAGKETQYF. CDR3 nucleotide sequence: TGTGCCAGCAGTTTGGGACTAGCGGGGAAAGAGACCCAGTACTTC.

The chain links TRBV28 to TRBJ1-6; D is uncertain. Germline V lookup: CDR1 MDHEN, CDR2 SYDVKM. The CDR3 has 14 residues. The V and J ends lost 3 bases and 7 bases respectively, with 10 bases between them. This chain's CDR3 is CASSLGRINSPLHF. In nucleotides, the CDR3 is TGTGCCAGCAGTTTGGGCAGGATAAATTCACCCCTCCACTTT.

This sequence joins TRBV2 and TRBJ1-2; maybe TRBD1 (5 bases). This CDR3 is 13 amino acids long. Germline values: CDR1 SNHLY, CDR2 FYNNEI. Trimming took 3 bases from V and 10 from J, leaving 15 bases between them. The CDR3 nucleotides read TGTGCCAGCAGTGAGTTAGAGGCAGGGCCCTACACCTTC. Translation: CASSELEAGPYTF. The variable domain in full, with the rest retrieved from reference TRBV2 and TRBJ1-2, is EPEVTQTPSHQVTQMGQEVILRCVPISNHLYFYWYRQILGQKVEFLVSFYNNEISEKSEIFDDQFSVERPDGSNFTLKIRSTKLEDSAMYFCASSELEAGPYTFGSGTRLTVV.

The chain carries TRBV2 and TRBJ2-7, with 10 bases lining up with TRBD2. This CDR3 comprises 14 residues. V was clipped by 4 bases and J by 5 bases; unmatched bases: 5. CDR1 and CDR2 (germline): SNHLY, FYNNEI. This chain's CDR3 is CASSAGTSDHEQYF. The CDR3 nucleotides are TGTGCCAGCAGTGCCGGGACTAGCGATCACGAGCAGTACTTC.

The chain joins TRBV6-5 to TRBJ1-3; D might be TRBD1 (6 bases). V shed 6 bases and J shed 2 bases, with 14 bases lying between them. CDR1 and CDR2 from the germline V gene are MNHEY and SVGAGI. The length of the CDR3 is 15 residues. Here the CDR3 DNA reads TGTGCCAGCAGACTTGGACAGACGCCTGGAAACACCATATATTTT. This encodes CASRLGQTPGNTIYF.